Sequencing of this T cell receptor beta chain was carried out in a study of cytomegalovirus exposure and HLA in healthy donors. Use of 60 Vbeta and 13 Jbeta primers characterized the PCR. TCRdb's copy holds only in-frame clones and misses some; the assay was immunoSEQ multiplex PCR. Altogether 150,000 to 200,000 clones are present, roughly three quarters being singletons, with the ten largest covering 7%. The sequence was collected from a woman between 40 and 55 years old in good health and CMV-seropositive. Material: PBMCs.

This chain's CDR3 is CASSSGQINEKLFF. The CDR3 region has the DNA TGTGCCAGCAGCTCGGGACAGATTAATGAAAAACTGTTTTTT. This sequence joins TRBV2 and TRBJ1-4; 7 nucleotides match TRBD1. The ends lost 6 bases at V and 4 bases at J; junction bases unmatched: 5. The CDR3 has 14 residues. Germline CDR1 SNHLY, CDR2 FYNNEI.